This T cell receptor (beta chain) stems from a study of Graves' ophthalmopathy and Graves' hyperthyroidism. General study findings and limits: Blood contained most expanded thyroid clonotypes exceeding 0.001 frequency.

Many counts were recorded for this clonotype. Its antigen is unidentified. The study amplified TCR beta CDR3 regions using RNA transcripts. HTBI primers primed a first-round RT-PCR, and a second-round multiplex PCR followed. Via MiXCR, TCRdb re-called the multiplex PCR reads, giving one row per CDR3 protein. This sample has over 650,000 distinct CDR3 sequences, with about two fifths found just once. V dropped 3 bases and J dropped 3 bases, with 5 bases sitting between them. Germline loops: CDR1 MGHDK, CDR2 SYGVNS. The CDR3 totals 12 residues. Other autoimmune diseases, uncontrolled infections, pregnancy or lactation excluded patients from enrollment. Clinicians made diagnoses from clinical symptoms, serum thyroxine, TRAb, thyroid ultrasound and orbital computed tomography.

The V and J genes are TRBV25-1 and TRBJ1-1; D not resolved. Sequencing used peripheral blood. This receptor was taken from an adult man with Graves' ophthalmopathy. The CDR3 here is CASSDPDTEAFF. CDR3 in DNA: TGTGCCAGCAGTGACCCCGACACTGAAGCTTTCTTT.